Listed below are T cell receptor beta chains from one sample, sequenced in a study of beta chain features in type 1 diabetes. TCRdb keeps only in-frame clones here, not all; method: immunoSEQ multiplex PCR. Of some 150,000 clones listed, under 60% are singletons. Sequenced material: Tregs from blood. The receptors derive from a man in his late teens or twenties in good health. CDR3s include the opening cysteine and the closing phenylalanine or tryptophan. D genes are given only for firm matches. Size tells how often a clone was seen (once, few, many) or the class of an expanded clone, and some rows leave it out.

j_call: TRBJ1-4
v_call: TRBV7-2
clone_size: few
d_call: .
cdr3_aa: CASSSHTRGEKLFF
cdr3_nt: TGTGCCAGCAGCTCTCATACACGGGGTGAAAAACTGTTTTTT

j_call: TRBJ2-5
v_call: TRBV5-1
clone_size: .
d_call: .
cdr3_aa: CASSPSPETQYF
cdr3_nt: TGCGCCAGCAGCCCGTCCCCAGAGACCCAGTACTTC

j_call: TRBJ1-4
v_call: TRBV2
clone_size: .
d_call: TRBD1
cdr3_aa: CASTEGGTGSEKLFF
cdr3_nt: TGTGCCAGCACCGAGGGTGGGACAGGGTCCGAAAAACTGTTTTTT

j_call: TRBJ2-3
v_call: TRBV18
clone_size: .
d_call: TRBD1
cdr3_aa: CASSPSGQRSTDTQYF
cdr3_nt: TGTGCCAGCTCACCGTCGGGACAGAGAAGCACAGATACGCAGTATTTT

j_call: TRBJ2-4
v_call: TRBV19
clone_size: .
d_call: TRBD2
cdr3_aa: CASSIGLRGMAKNIQYF
cdr3_nt: TGTGCCAGTAGTATAGGGTTGCGGGGGATGGCCAAAAACATTCAGTACTTC

j_call: TRBJ1-5
v_call: TRBV19
clone_size: .
d_call: .
cdr3_aa: CATQREPNQPQHF
cdr3_nt: TGTGCCACTCAGAGGGAACCCAATCAGCCCCAGCATTTT

j_call: TRBJ2-7
v_call: TRBV7-2
clone_size: .
d_call: TRBD2
cdr3_aa: CASSLREDGLYEQYF
cdr3_nt: TGTGCCAGCAGCTTACGGGAGGACGGCCTCTACGAGCAGTACTTC

j_call: TRBJ2-5
v_call: TRBV9
clone_size: .
d_call: TRBD2
cdr3_aa: CASSTTGLAGGPQYF
cdr3_nt: TGTGCCAGCAGTACCACAGGACTAGCGGGGGGACCCCAGTACTTC

j_call: TRBJ1-1
v_call: TRBV6-5
clone_size: .
d_call: .
cdr3_aa: CASRQQVNTEAFF
cdr3_nt: TGTGCCAGCAGACAACAGGTGAACACTGAAGCTTTCTTT

j_call: TRBJ2-7
v_call: TRBV7-3
clone_size: few
d_call: .
cdr3_aa: CASSLWADSYEQYF
cdr3_nt: TGTGCCAGCAGCTTATGGGCAGATTCCTACGAGCAGTACTTC

j_call: TRBJ2-2
v_call: TRBV7-2
clone_size: .
d_call: TRBD2
cdr3_aa: CASSRPWRGENTGELFF
cdr3_nt: TGTGCCAGCAGCCGCCCGTGGCGGGGGGAGAACACCGGGGAGCTGTTTTTT

j_call: TRBJ1-2
v_call: TRBV6-5
clone_size: .
d_call: .
cdr3_aa: CASRLQRGPGGYTF
cdr3_nt: TGTGCCAGCAGGCTCCAGCGGGGGCCGGGTGGCTACACCTTC

j_call: TRBJ1-2
v_call: TRBV18
clone_size: .
d_call: .
cdr3_aa: CASSPNRVSYNYGYTF
cdr3_nt: TGTGCCAGCTCACCAAACAGAGTCTCCTATAACTATGGCTACACCTTC

j_call: TRBJ2-7
v_call: TRBV6-5
clone_size: .
d_call: .
cdr3_aa: CASSYRGAYEQYF
cdr3_nt: TGTGCCAGCAGTTATCGGGGTGCCTACGAGCAGTACTTC

j_call: TRBJ1-1
v_call: TRBV18
clone_size: .
d_call: .
cdr3_aa: CASSQRAEAFF
cdr3_nt: TGTGCCAGCTCACAACGGGCTGAAGCTTTCTTT

j_call: TRBJ1-6
v_call: TRBV30
clone_size: .
d_call: .
cdr3_aa: CAWVTARSNSPLHF
cdr3_nt: TGTGCCTGGGTCACTGCCCGGAGCAATTCACCCCTCCACTTT

j_call: TRBJ2-4
v_call: TRBV30
clone_size: .
d_call: .
cdr3_aa: CAWSSGRGGENIQYF
cdr3_nt: TGTGCCTGGAGTTCAGGCAGGGGTGGGGAAAACATTCAGTACTTC

j_call: TRBJ2-7
v_call: TRBV18
clone_size: .
d_call: TRBD1
cdr3_aa: CASSATGGDEQYF
cdr3_nt: TGTGCCAGCTCAGCGACAGGGGGCGACGAGCAGTACTTC

j_call: TRBJ2-1
v_call: TRBV28
clone_size: few
d_call: TRBD2
cdr3_aa: CASSPGTSGFSYNEQFF
cdr3_nt: TGTGCCAGCAGTCCCGGGACTAGCGGGTTCTCCTACAATGAGCAGTTCTTC

j_call: TRBJ2-3
v_call: TRBV7-9
clone_size: .
d_call: .
cdr3_aa: CASSLASTDTQYF
cdr3_nt: TGTGCCAGCAGCTTAGCGTCTACAGATACGCAGTATTTT

j_call: TRBJ1-1
v_call: TRBV6-5
clone_size: .
d_call: .
cdr3_aa: CASRLSQSNTEAFF
cdr3_nt: TGTGCCAGCAGACTGAGCCAATCGAACACTGAAGCTTTCTTT

j_call: TRBJ2-5
v_call: TRBV29-1
clone_size: .
d_call: TRBD1
cdr3_aa: CSGWGDREGRKETQYF
cdr3_nt: TGCAGCGGATGGGGGGACAGGGAGGGGCGTAAAGAGACCCAGTACTTC

j_call: TRBJ2-1
v_call: TRBV2
clone_size: few
d_call: .
cdr3_aa: CASSEGTGYNEQFF
cdr3_nt: TGTGCCAGCAGTGAAGGGACTGGCTACAATGAGCAGTTCTTC

j_call: TRBJ2-2
v_call: TRBV6-6
clone_size: few
d_call: .
cdr3_aa: CASSYSETTVPGELFF
cdr3_nt: TGTGCCAGCAGTTACTCCGAGACTACGGTCCCCGGGGAGCTGTTTTTT

j_call: TRBJ2-2
v_call: TRBV28
clone_size: .
d_call: TRBD1
cdr3_aa: CASSLSTGVATGELFF
cdr3_nt: TGTGCCAGCAGTTTATCGACAGGGGTTGCCACCGGGGAGCTGTTTTTT

j_call: TRBJ2-1
v_call: TRBV29-1
clone_size: few
d_call: .
cdr3_aa: CSVLAGANYNEQFF
cdr3_nt: TGCAGCGTGCTGGCGGGGGCGAACTACAATGAGCAGTTCTTC

j_call: TRBJ1-1
v_call: TRBV6-5
clone_size: .
d_call: .
cdr3_aa: CASSYGQNTEAFF
cdr3_nt: TGTGCCAGCAGTTACGGGCAGAACACTGAAGCTTTCTTT

j_call: TRBJ1-2
v_call: TRBV4-3
clone_size: .
d_call: TRBD1
cdr3_aa: CASSQVFQGAGGYTF
cdr3_nt: TGCGCCAGCAGCCAAGTTTTTCAGGGGGCAGGTGGCTACACCTTC

j_call: TRBJ2-7
v_call: TRBV7-2
clone_size: .
d_call: .
cdr3_aa: CASSPPSTGRGEQYF
cdr3_nt: TGTGCCAGCAGTCCCCCCTCGACAGGGCGGGGCGAGCAGTACTTC

j_call: TRBJ1-4
v_call: TRBV6-6
clone_size: .
d_call: TRBD1
cdr3_aa: CASSYPGTGGEKLFF
cdr3_nt: TGTGCCAGCAGTTACCCCGGGACAGGGGGTGAAAAACTGTTTTTT

j_call: TRBJ2-3
v_call: TRBV28
clone_size: few
d_call: TRBD1
cdr3_aa: CASSSGQGLGDTQYF
cdr3_nt: TGTGCCAGCAGTTCTGGACAGGGGTTGGGCGATACGCAGTATTTT

j_call: TRBJ2-1
v_call: TRBV29-1
clone_size: .
d_call: TRBD2
cdr3_aa: CSVGLAVYNEQFF
cdr3_nt: TGCAGCGTCGGACTAGCGGTATACAATGAGCAGTTCTTC

j_call: TRBJ1-2
v_call: TRBV7-2
clone_size: .
d_call: TRBD1
cdr3_aa: CASSRQGRAGYTF
cdr3_nt: TGTGCCAGCAGCCGACAGGGAAGAGCAGGCTACACCTTC

j_call: TRBJ1-1
v_call: TRBV18
clone_size: few
d_call: .
cdr3_aa: CASSPTRLGSTEAFF
cdr3_nt: TGTGCCAGCTCACCTACTAGATTGGGAAGCACTGAAGCTTTCTTT

j_call: TRBJ2-1
v_call: TRBV18
clone_size: .
d_call: TRBD1
cdr3_aa: CASSPRQTGSSYNEQFF
cdr3_nt: TGTGCCAGCTCACCACGGCAGACAGGGAGCTCCTACAATGAGCAGTTCTTC

j_call: TRBJ2-7
v_call: TRBV4-2
clone_size: few
d_call: TRBD2
cdr3_aa: CASRQTSGLSYEQYF
cdr3_nt: TGTGCCAGCAGACAGACTAGCGGGCTATCCTACGAGCAGTACTTC

j_call: TRBJ1-4
v_call: TRBV7-9
clone_size: few
d_call: .
cdr3_aa: CASSPGAEKLFF
cdr3_nt: TGTGCCAGCAGCCCAGGTGCGGAAAAACTGTTTTTT

j_call: TRBJ2-1
v_call: TRBV28
clone_size: .
d_call: .
cdr3_aa: CAIKTGIYNEQFF
cdr3_nt: TGTGCCATCAAAACCGGGATCTACAATGAGCAGTTCTTC

j_call: TRBJ1-1
v_call: TRBV29-1
clone_size: once
d_call: .
cdr3_aa: CSVEGGGVGTEAFF
cdr3_nt: TGCAGCGTTGAAGGCGGGGGAGTTGGAACTGAAGCTTTCTTT

j_call: TRBJ2-7
v_call: TRBV10-3
clone_size: once
d_call: TRBD1
cdr3_aa: CAISEGTGGSFKYF
cdr3_nt: TGTGCCATCAGTGAGGGGACAGGGGGATCTTTCAAGTACTTC

j_call: TRBJ1-4
v_call: TRBV6-5
clone_size: .
d_call: .
cdr3_aa: CASRNRGRGDEKLFF
cdr3_nt: TGTGCCAGCAGGAACCGCGGACGGGGGGATGAAAAACTGTTTTTT

j_call: TRBJ1-3
v_call: TRBV27
clone_size: .
d_call: TRBD1
cdr3_aa: CASSRQGSSGNTIYF
cdr3_nt: TGTGCCAGCAGCAGACAGGGGAGCTCTGGAAACACCATATATTTT

j_call: TRBJ2-3
v_call: TRBV9
clone_size: .
d_call: .
cdr3_aa: CASSVGGRFTDTQYF
cdr3_nt: TGTGCCAGCAGCGTAGGTGGCAGGTTCACAGATACGCAGTATTTT